The 16 T cell receptor beta chains below come from one sample, sequenced in a study of OX40 agonist ivuxolimab in advanced cancers. Using immunoSEQ multiplex PCR, the repertoire was profiled, and TCRdb retains in-frame clones only, with some absent. Of about 110,000 clones listed, around 93% were seen once; the top ten hold about 0.67%. Sequenced here: CD4+ or CD8+ T cells sorted from blood, sampled in a trial of the OX40 agonist ivuxolimab. These receptors were taken from an adult with an advanced solid tumor such as melanoma, head and neck, liver or kidney cancer.

The chain employs TRBV5-4 and TRBJ1-2, with D tentatively TRBD1 (5 bases). V gave up 3 bases and J gave up 4 bases, with 13 bases separating them. The length of the CDR3 is 14 residues. Germline CDR1 reads SGHNT; CDR2 reads YYREEE (reference sequence). The DNA of the CDR3 is TGTGCCAGCAGCTCAATCGGGGCTGGCTATGGCTACACCTTC. Protein: CASSSIGAGYGYTF.

The gene calls are TRBV5-4 and TRBJ2-7; D is undetermined. This CDR3 spans 12 amino acids. V lost 3 bases and J lost 0, with 4 bases in between. The germline V gene encodes CDR1 SGHNT and CDR2 YYREEE (reference sequence). The CDR3 loop is CASSSSSYEQYF. The CDR3 DNA reads TGTGCCAGCAGCTCGAGCTCCTACGAGCAGTACTTC.

This chain connects TRBV9 to TRBJ1-3; no clear D gene. The germline CDR1 and CDR2 sequences are SGDLS and YYNGEE. Trimming shortened V by 0 bases and J by 4 bases, and 11 bases separated the two germline ends. The length of the CDR3 is 15 residues. The CDR3 DNA sequence: TGTGCCAGCAGCGTAGACGAGGGCAGGGGAAACACCATATATTTT. It encodes CASSVDEGRGNTIYF.

The chain uses TRBV30 and TRBJ2-2, with D hard to call. Germline V gene sequence: CDR1 GTSNPN, CDR2 SVGIG (reference sequence). CDR3 length equals 12 residues. V was shortened by 4 bases and J by 3 bases, with 6 bases between the two germline ends. The CDR3 loop is CAWTIYTGELFF. CDR3 sequence (DNA): TGTGCCTGGACCATTTACACCGGGGAGCTGTTTTTT.

V gene TRBV27 combines with J gene TRBJ1-2, with 9 positions matching TRBD1. The CDR3 sequence is 16 residues long. Germline CDR1 is MNHEY and CDR2 is SMNVEV (reference sequence). The V gene end was trimmed by 4 bases and the J gene end by 3 bases; junction bases not matched to a gene: 9. In DNA, the CDR3 is TGTGCCAGCAGTTCACAGGGGGCGAAGAATTACTATGGCTACACCTTC. It codes for CASSSQGAKNYYGYTF.

The chain recombines TRBV6-1 with TRBJ2-1; D call uncertain. Germline assignment: CDR1 MNHNS and CDR2 SASEGT. This CDR3 is 13 amino acids long. The germline V and J ends were trimmed by 8 bases and 2 bases, with 10 bases remaining between them. CDR3 protein: CASRMGTYNEQFF. In nucleotides, the CDR3 is TGTGCCAGCCGGATGGGAACCTACAATGAGCAGTTCTTC.

This chain links TRBV7-3 with TRBJ2-3, with D possibly matching TRBD2 (6 bases). This CDR3 region has 16 residues. V lost 2 bases, J lost 1 base, and 13 bases lay in between. Germline V gives CDR1 SGHTA, CDR2 FQGTGA. The CDR3 here is CASSLDGRRGTDTQYF. For the CDR3, the DNA is TGTGCCAGCAGCTTAGACGGGAGACGGGGCACAGATACGCAGTATTTT.

This clone was counted a single time. The rearrangement links TRBV7-6 to TRBJ2-1, with D unresolved. This CDR3 contains 16 residues. V was trimmed by 5 bases and J by 0 bases, leaving 14 bases between them. Germline loops: CDR1 SGHVS, CDR2 FNYEAQ. CDR3: CASSARNTVSYNEQFF. CDR3 nucleotide sequence: TGTGCCAGCAGCGCCAGAAACACAGTCTCCTACAATGAGCAGTTCTTC.

The chain uses TRBV19 and TRBJ1-1; 10 bases are shared with TRBD1. The germline V gene encodes CDR1 LNHDA and CDR2 SQIVND (reference sequence). The CDR3 loop spans 15 amino acids. V lost 6 bases, J lost 3 bases, and 7 bases stayed unmatched. Here the CDR3 DNA reads TGTGCCAGTAGCCGGGACAGGGGTTGGTACACTGAAGCTTTCTTT. Translation: CASSRDRGWYTEAFF.

The chain links TRBV5-1 to TRBJ2-1; no definite D call. V lost 4 bases to trimming and J lost 5 bases, with 10 bases between them. CDR3 length equals 13 residues. The germline gives CDR1 SGHRS, CDR2 YFSETQ. The CDR3 reads CASSVDSHNEQFF. The CDR3 DNA reads as TGCGCCAGCAGCGTTGACTCGCACAATGAGCAGTTCTTC.

This clone has only a few counts. The rearrangement joins TRBV9 to TRBJ2-1, with 12 bases aligning to TRBD2. CDR1 SGDLS and CDR2 YYNGEE come from the germline V gene. The CDR3 length is 15 residues. Losses at the gene ends were 2 bases for V and 8 bases for J; bases not matched to a gene: 5. CDR3 loop: CASSVGTSGRYEQFF. The CDR3 DNA sequence: TGTGCCAGCAGCGTGGGAACTAGCGGGAGGTATGAGCAGTTCTTC.

This sequence joins TRBV18 and TRBJ2-7; 9 nucleotides match TRBD1. The CDR3 totals 15 residues. Losses at the gene ends were 1 base for V and 8 bases for J; bases not matched to a gene: 9. CDR1 KGHSH and CDR2 LQKENI come from the germline V gene. CDR3 DNA sequence: TGTGCCAGCTCACCACTACAGGGGGCGGCTGGGAAGCAGTACTTC. Translation: CASSPLQGAAGKQYF. Complete variable domain (other parts from reference TRBV18 and TRBJ2-7): NAGVMQNPRHLVRRRGQEARLRCSPMKGHSHVYWYRQLPEEGLKFMVYLQKENIIDESGMPKERFSAEFPKEGPSILRIQQVVRGDSAAYFCASSPLQGAAGKQYFGPGTRLTVT.

The chain carries TRBV5-1 and TRBJ1-5; 7 positions agree with TRBD1. CDR3 length equals 16 residues. Germline values: CDR1 SGHRS, CDR2 YFSETQ. V shed 5 bases and J 0 bases; nucleotides not matched to a gene: 8. CDR3 coding DNA: TGCGCCAGCAGAGGGACAGATCAATATAGCAATCAGCCCCAGCATTTT. Its protein is CASRGTDQYSNQPQHF.

The sample holds one count of this clone. The CDR3 DNA is TGTGCCTGGAGCATTGGTGGGACCCACCCCCGTTCGCGAGAAGCTTTCTTT. Protein: CAWSIGGTHPRSREAFF. The chain has TRBV30 and TRBJ1-1; D may be TRBD1 (5 bases). The germline gives CDR1 GTSNPN, CDR2 SVGIG (reference sequence). Trimming cost V 3 bases and J 8 bases, with 28 bases left between them. CDR3 size: 17 residues.

This chain uses TRBV2 with TRBJ2-1, with unresolved D. CDR1 is SNHLY, CDR2 FYNNEI, per germline. This CDR3 spans 12 amino acids. V lost 6 bases, J lost 7 bases, and 10 bases lay in between. The CDR3: CASSENNNEQFF. As DNA, the CDR3 is TGTGCCAGCAGCGAGAATAATAATGAGCAGTTCTTC. Full variable domain (remainder filled in from reference TRBV2 and TRBJ2-1): EPEVTQTPSHQVTQMGQEVILRCVPISNHLYFYWYRQILGQKVEFLVSFYNNEISEKSEIFDDQFSVERPDGSNFTLKIRSTKLEDSAMYFCASSENNNEQFFGPGTRLTVL.

The genes are TRBV6-5 and TRBJ2-2; D possibly corresponds to TRBD1 (5 bases). Germline values: CDR1 MNHEY, CDR2 SVGAGI. V lost 7 bases, J lost 5 bases, and 11 bases lay in between. This CDR3 is built from 13 residues. CDR3 amino acids: CASILPGTGELFF. DNA of the CDR3: TGTGCCAGCATTTTACCAGGGACCGGGGAGCTGTTTTTT.